This T cell receptor (beta chain) appears in the sequencing data of a study of T-cell memory formation after mild COVID-19 (dated by TCRdb to the early 2020s). With regard to the full study: TCR sequence clusters from the two donors were largely donor specific. The cohort comprised two young, previously healthy adult volunteers, one female and one male. Longitudinal TCRalpha and TCRbeta repertoire sequencing tracked T-cell clones expanding and contracting after mild COVID-19 in a couple of donors.

Overall results and qualifications from the work: Contracting CD4+ clones were located mainly in the CM and EM memory subsets, whereas CD8+ clones were found to be enriched in EMRA. Only a couple of mild cases were covered in the study, and larger cohorts including severe cases with pre-infection samples were considered necessary. Clones that contracted from day 15 to 85 showed balanced CD4/CD8 phenotypes, whereas a second wave of clones that expanded from day 15 to 37 leaned towards CD4+. Some responding clones were detected in pre-infection memory, suggesting pre-existing cross-reactive memory T cells joined the SARS-CoV-2 response. The second-wave clones that peaked on day 37 were not confirmed to be SARS-CoV-2 specific.

Sequenced using an Illumina NovaSeq 6000. TCRalpha and TCRbeta cDNA libraries were built by 5'RACE with constant-segment primers, adding sample barcodes and unique molecular identifiers. Trizol reagent was used to extract RNA from every sample. Libraries were amplified in two PCR steps, with a second sample barcode and Illumina TruSeq adapters added in the second step. Sequencing of libraries was performed on an Illumina NovaSeq with 2 x 150 bp paired-end reads. Per the original workflow: Demultiplexing of reads and collapsing into UMI-guided consensus sequences were performed with migec v1.2.7. With mixcr v2.1.11, UMI consensuses were aligned to TRA and TRB V and J templates and assembled into clonotypes. A clonotype was counted as expanded or contracted only when both edgeR and NoisET called the clonotype significant, with the noise models trained on biological replicates. For edgeR calls, the cutoffs were a false discovery rate-adjusted p below 0.01 and a log2 fold-change threshold of 1. PCA with hierarchical clustering of max-normalized trajectories of the 1000 most abundant clonotypes was used as exploratory dynamics analysis. Separately sequenced CD4+ and CD8+ repertoires were used to assign a CD4 or CD8 phenotype to each responding clone. TCRdb reprocessed the public reads (quality trimming at Q25 with fastp, clone calling with MiXCR) and kept in-frame beta chains. Records with the same CDR3 protein are collapsed into one entry carrying the most frequent genes and DNA. TCRdb, rather than the study authors, made the V and J calls. This sample lists 400,000 to 500,000 distinct CDR3 sequences; around 20% were detected once. Approximately 8.1% of the sample is in the top ten clones.

This clonotype was seen only a few times. There is no known antigen for this receptor. Per-nucleotide qualities are absent, and no much larger clonotype sits a single base away. V is pruned by 5 bases and J by 5 bases, leaving 5 bases of the junction without a gene match. The CDR3 goes from the cysteine to the phenylalanine over 14 residues. CDR3 DNA is the only sequence kept; it has 42 bases, read in frame from the first base. The germline V gene supplies CDR1 SGHTA and CDR2 FQGNSA. Ficoll-Paque density gradient centrifugation was the method used to isolate PBMCs. The receptor was derived from an adult woman who had mild COVID-19 (a few samples of this study predate the infection). The sample titles of this study are shuffled in the database, so cell type and time point are left out; the donor was told from shared clones. The source material was PBMCs or a T cell subset sorted from them (not recorded which). The chain joins TRBV7-2 to TRBJ2-7; a stretch of 11 junction bases matches TRBD1. The DNA reads as follows: TGTGCCAGCAGCCCCTGGACAGGGGGCGACGAGCAGTACTTC. This gives the protein CASSPWTGGDEQYF. The CDR3, completed at both ends by the reference TRBV7-2 and TRBJ2-7 genes, gives the full variable domain GAGVSQSPSNKVTEKGKDVELRCDPISGHTALYWYRQSLGQGLEFLIYFQGNSAPDKSGLPSDRFSAERTGGSVSTLTIQRTQQEDSAVYLCASSPWTGGDEQYFGPGTRLTVT.